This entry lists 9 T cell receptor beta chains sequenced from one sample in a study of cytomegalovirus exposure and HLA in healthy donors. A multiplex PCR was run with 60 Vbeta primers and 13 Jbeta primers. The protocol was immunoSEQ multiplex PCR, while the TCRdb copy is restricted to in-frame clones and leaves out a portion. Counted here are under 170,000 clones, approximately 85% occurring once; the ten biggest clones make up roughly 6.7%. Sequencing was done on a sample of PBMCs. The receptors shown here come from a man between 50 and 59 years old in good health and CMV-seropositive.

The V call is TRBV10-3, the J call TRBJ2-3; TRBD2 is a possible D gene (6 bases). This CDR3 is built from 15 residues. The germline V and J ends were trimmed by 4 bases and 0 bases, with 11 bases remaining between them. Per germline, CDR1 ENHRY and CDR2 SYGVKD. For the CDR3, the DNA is TGTGCCATCAGTGTGGGAGGAGGGAGCACAGATACGCAGTATTTT. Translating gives CAISVGGGSTDTQYF.

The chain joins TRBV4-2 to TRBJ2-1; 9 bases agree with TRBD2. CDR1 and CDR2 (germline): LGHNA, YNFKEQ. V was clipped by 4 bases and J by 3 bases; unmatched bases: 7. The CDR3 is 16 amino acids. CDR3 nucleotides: TGTGCCAGCAGCCGCGTAGCGGGAGCGGGCTACAATGAGCAGTTCTTC. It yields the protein CASSRVAGAGYNEQFF.

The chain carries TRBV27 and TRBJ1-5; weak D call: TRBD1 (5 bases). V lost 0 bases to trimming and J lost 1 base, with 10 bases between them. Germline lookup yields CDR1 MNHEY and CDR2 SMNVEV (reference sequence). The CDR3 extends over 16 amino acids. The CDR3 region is CASSLSPGLSNQPQHF. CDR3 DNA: TGTGCCAGCAGTTTATCACCGGGACTAAGCAATCAGCCCCAGCATTTT.

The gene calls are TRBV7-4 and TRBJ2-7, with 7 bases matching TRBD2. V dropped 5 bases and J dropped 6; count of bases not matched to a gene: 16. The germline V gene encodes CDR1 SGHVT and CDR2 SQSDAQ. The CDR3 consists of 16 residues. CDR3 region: CASSQGGEGGPLEQYF. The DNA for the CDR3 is TGTGCCAGCAGCCAGGGCGGGGAGGGAGGGCCTCTCGAGCAGTACTTC.

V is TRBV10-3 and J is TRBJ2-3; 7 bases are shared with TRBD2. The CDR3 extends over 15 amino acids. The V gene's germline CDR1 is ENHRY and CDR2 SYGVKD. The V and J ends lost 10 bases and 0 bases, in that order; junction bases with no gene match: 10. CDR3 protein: CATRGNSGSTDTQYF. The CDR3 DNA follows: TGTGCCACGCGGGGAAATAGCGGGAGCACAGATACGCAGTATTTT.

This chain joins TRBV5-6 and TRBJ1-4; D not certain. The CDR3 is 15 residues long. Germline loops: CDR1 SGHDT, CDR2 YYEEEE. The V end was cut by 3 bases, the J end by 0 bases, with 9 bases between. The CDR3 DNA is TGTGCCAGCAGCTCGTTAGTGACAACTAATGAAAAACTGTTTTTT. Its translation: CASSSLVTTNEKLFF.

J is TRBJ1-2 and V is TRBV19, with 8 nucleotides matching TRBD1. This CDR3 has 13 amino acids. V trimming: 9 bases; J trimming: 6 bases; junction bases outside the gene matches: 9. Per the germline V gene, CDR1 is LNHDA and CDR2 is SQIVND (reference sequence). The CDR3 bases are TGTGCCAGCCAAGACAGGGGCGTTGATGGCTACACCTTC. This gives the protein CASQDRGVDGYTF.

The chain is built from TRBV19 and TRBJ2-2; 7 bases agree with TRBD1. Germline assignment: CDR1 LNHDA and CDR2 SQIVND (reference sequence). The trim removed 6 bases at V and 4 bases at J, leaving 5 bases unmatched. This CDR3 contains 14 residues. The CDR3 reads CASRFDRVTGELFF. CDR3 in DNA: TGTGCCAGTAGGTTTGACAGGGTCACCGGGGAGCTGTTTTTT.

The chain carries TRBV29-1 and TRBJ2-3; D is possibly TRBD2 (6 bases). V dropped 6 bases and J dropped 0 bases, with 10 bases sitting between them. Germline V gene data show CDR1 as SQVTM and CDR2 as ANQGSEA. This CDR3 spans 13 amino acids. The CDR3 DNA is TGCAGCGTAATTACTAGCAGCACAGATACGCAGTATTTT. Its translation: CSVITSSTDTQYF.